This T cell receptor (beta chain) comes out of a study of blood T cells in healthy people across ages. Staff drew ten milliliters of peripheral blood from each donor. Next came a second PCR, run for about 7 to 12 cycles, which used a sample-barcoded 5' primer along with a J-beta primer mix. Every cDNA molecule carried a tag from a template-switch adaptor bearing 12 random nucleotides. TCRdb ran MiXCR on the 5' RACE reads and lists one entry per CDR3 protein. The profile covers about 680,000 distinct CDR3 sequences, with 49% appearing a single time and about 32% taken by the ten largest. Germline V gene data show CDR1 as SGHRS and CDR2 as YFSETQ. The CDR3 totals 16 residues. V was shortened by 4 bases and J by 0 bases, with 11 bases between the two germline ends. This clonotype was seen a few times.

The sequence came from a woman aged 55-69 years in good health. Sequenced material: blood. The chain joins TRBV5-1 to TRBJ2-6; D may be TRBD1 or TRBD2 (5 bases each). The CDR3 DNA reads TGCGCCAGCAGCCTGGGACCTATCTCTGGGGCCAACGTCCTGACTTTC. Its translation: CASSLGPISGANVLTF. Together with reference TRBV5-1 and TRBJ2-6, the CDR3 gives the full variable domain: KAGVTQTPRYLIKTRGQQVTLSCSPISGHRSVSWYQQTPGQGLQFLFEYFSETQRNKGNFPGRFSGRQFSNSRSEMNVSTLELGDSALYLCASSLGPISGANVLTFGAGSRLTVL.